These T cell receptor beta chains were read from a single sample in a study of shared clonotypes between healthy human individuals. Some clones are missing from TCRdb's copy, which holds only in-frame ones; the method was immunoSEQ multiplex PCR. The sample carries some 2 million clones, roughly 95% recorded once. The material sequenced was naive CD8+ T cells sorted from blood. The receptor set was obtained from a man aged 18 to 30 in good health. The CDR3 runs from the conserved cysteine through the conserved F or W. A D gene is named only where the DNA matches it firmly. The size entry is marked missing in some rows and otherwise reads once, few, many or a size class.

>TRBJ2-3|-|TRBV5-6|-
CASSSLTPFDTDTQYF
TGTGCCAGCAGCTCCCTGACACCTTTCGACACAGATACGCAGTATTTT
>TRBJ2-7|-|TRBV7-6|TRBD2
CASSLWGGSYEQYF
TGTGCCAGCAGCTTATGGGGGGGGTCCTACGAGCAGTACTTC
>TRBJ2-2|-|TRBV5-8|-
CASSLMGFGGELFF
TGTGCCAGCAGCTTGATGGGGTTCGGCGGGGAGCTGTTTTTT
>TRBJ2-2|once|TRBV27|-
CASSLASGSTGELFF
TGTGCCAGCAGTTTAGCCTCAGGGTCCACCGGGGAGCTGTTTTTT
>TRBJ2-3|once|TRBV7-9|TRBD2
CASTPAGTSGTDTQYF
TGTGCCAGCACCCCGGCCGGGACTAGCGGTACAGATACGCAGTATTTT
>TRBJ2-7|-|TRBV27|-
CASSGQQVLGRIHEQYF
TGTGCCAGCAGTGGGCAGCAGGTCTTGGGGCGAATTCACGAGCAGTACTTC
>TRBJ2-5|-|TRBV10-3|TRBD2
CATHGSGKETQYF
TGTGCCACTCACGGCAGCGGGAAAGAGACCCAGTACTTC
>TRBJ2-7|few|TRBV19|-
CASSWGDEQYF
TGTGCCAGTAGTTGGGGAGACGAGCAGTACTTC
>TRBJ2-1|-|TRBV29-1|-
CSVEGGGSYNEQFF
TGCAGCGTTGAGGGTGGGGGCTCCTACAATGAGCAGTTCTTC
>TRBJ1-3|-|TRBV19|-
CASTPVAAAGNTIYF
TGTGCCAGTACTCCGGTGGCTGCAGCTGGAAACACCATATATTTT
>TRBJ2-7|-|TRBV27|-
CASSISFSYEQYF
TGTGCCAGCAGTATCTCCTTCTCCTACGAGCAGTACTTC
>TRBJ2-3|-|TRBV30|-
CAWSGSAASTDTQYF
TGTGCCTGGAGTGGGTCGGCCGCTAGCACAGATACGCAGTATTTT
>TRBJ2-1|-|TRBV12-5|-
CASGLSRNEQFF
TGTGCTAGTGGTTTGTCCCGGAATGAGCAGTTCTTC
>TRBJ2-2|-|TRBV7-2|TRBD2
CASSLGSGRVNTGELFF
TGTGCCAGCAGCTTAGGGAGCGGGAGAGTAAACACCGGGGAGCTGTTTTTT
>TRBJ2-2|once|TRBV7-8|TRBD1
CASSQRTGVGELFF
TGTGCCAGCAGCCAAAGGACAGGGGTCGGGGAGCTGTTTTTT
>TRBJ2-7|once|TRBV7-8|TRBD1
CASSYRTGTTYEQYF
TGTGCCAGCAGCTACAGGACAGGGACCACCTACGAGCAGTACTTC
>TRBJ2-7|once|TRBV7-9|TRBD1
CASSLDKLPTGNEGYEQYF
TGTGCCAGCAGCTTAGATAAGTTGCCGACAGGGAACGAGGGCTACGAGCAGTACTTC
>TRBJ1-1|-|TRBV29-1|-
CSVMGTSLNTEAFF
TGCAGCGTGATGGGGACGAGCTTGAACACTGAAGCTTTCTTT
>TRBJ1-6|-|TRBV30|-
CAWSTSSYNSPLHF
TGTGCCTGGAGCACGAGCTCCTATAATTCACCCCTCCACTTT
>TRBJ2-7|-|TRBV4-1|TRBD1
CASSQRQGGTYEQYF
TGCGCCAGCAGCCAAAGACAGGGCGGTACCTACGAGCAGTACTTC
>TRBJ2-1|-|TRBV10-2|-
CAAGGSPQAQFF
TGCGCCGCCGGGGGCAGCCCCCAAGCGCAGTTCTTC
>TRBJ1-2|-|TRBV5-6|-
CATSPTGGYGYTF
TGTGCCACCAGCCCCACAGGTGGCTATGGCTACACCTTC
>TRBJ1-2|-|TRBV25-1|-
CASSVPGANYGYTF
TGTGCCAGCAGTGTTCCAGGGGCGAACTATGGCTACACCTTC
>TRBJ1-1|-|TRBV7-6|-
CASSRGGYTEAFF
TGTGCCAGCAGCCGAGGGGGGTACACTGAAGCTTTCTTT
>TRBJ2-7|-|TRBV5-6|-
CASSLGPGGAYEQYF
TGTGCCAGCAGCTTGGGCCCCGGGGGCGCCTACGAGCAGTACTTC
>TRBJ2-2|once|TRBV7-3|-
CASSHLESRELFF
TGTGCCAGCAGCCATTTAGAGAGCCGGGAGCTGTTTTTT
>TRBJ2-2|-|TRBV4-2|-
CASSQDESAGELFF
TGTGCCAGCAGCCAAGATGAAAGCGCCGGGGAGCTGTTTTTT
>TRBJ1-2|-|TRBV27|-
CASSLAGNLYGYTF
TGTGCCAGCAGTTTGGCAGGGAACCTCTATGGCTACACCTTC
>TRBJ2-3|-|TRBV11-2|TRBD2
CASSRLTSAADTQYF
TGTGCCAGCAGCCGCCTAACTAGCGCCGCAGATACGCAGTATTTT
>TRBJ1-4|-|TRBV12-5|TRBD1
CASGLVPRDSNEKLFF
TGTGCTAGTGGTTTGGTACCCAGGGACAGTAATGAAAAACTGTTTTTT
>TRBJ2-7|-|TRBV7-9|TRBD1
CASSFVGTGIYEQYF
TGTGCCAGCAGCTTCGTAGGGACAGGAATCTACGAGCAGTACTTC
>TRBJ2-1|-|TRBV4-1|TRBD1
CASSQVGQGWDEQFF
TGCGCCAGCAGCCAAGTGGGACAGGGGTGGGATGAGCAGTTCTTC
>TRBJ2-5|-|TRBV9|-
CASGSDDQETQYF
TGTGCCAGCGGGAGCGACGACCAAGAGACCCAGTACTTC
>TRBJ2-7|-|TRBV19|TRBD1
CASSTDRGPTYEQYF
TGTGCCAGTAGTACCGACAGGGGCCCAACCTACGAGCAGTACTTC
>TRBJ2-1|-|TRBV5-1|-
CASSLSPDSYNEQFF
TGCGCCAGCAGCTTGAGCCCGGACAGCTACAATGAGCAGTTCTTC
>TRBJ2-7|-|TRBV5-4|-
CASSLVSSSYEQYF
TGTGCCAGCAGCTTGGTGTCGAGCTCCTACGAGCAGTACTTC
>TRBJ1-1|-|TRBV30|TRBD1
CAWSLGQGAAEAFF
TGTGCCTGGAGTCTCGGACAGGGGGCTGCTGAAGCTTTCTTT
>TRBJ2-7|once|TRBV27|-
CASSLGTISSEQYF
TGTGCCAGCAGTTTAGGGACCATCTCATCCGAGCAGTACTTC
>TRBJ1-3|-|TRBV6-1|-
CASSEALAARSGNTIYF
TGTGCCAGCAGTGAAGCGTTGGCAGCCCGCTCTGGAAACACCATATATTTT
>TRBJ2-7|-|TRBV30|-
CAWRRNSYEQYF
TGTGCCTGGAGGAGGAACTCCTACGAGCAGTACTTC
>TRBJ2-5|-|TRBV27|-
CASNRRGGLQETQYF
TGTGCCAGCAACCGCCGTGGGGGCCTGCAAGAGACCCAGTACTTC
>TRBJ1-6|-|TRBV27|TRBD1
CASSLLWDRGQNSPLHF
TGTGCCAGCAGTTTATTATGGGACAGGGGGCAGAATTCACCCCTCCACTTT
>TRBJ2-5|-|TRBV11-2|TRBD1
CASSLDKGQVGETQYF
TGTGCCAGCAGCTTAGATAAGGGACAGGTGGGAGAGACCCAGTACTTC
>TRBJ2-3|-|TRBV4-3|-
CASSPSHEDTQYF
TGCGCCAGCAGCCCCTCCCACGAAGATACGCAGTATTTT
>TRBJ2-7|-|TRBV7-9|-
CASSPADGYEQYF
TGTGCCAGCAGCCCCGCGGACGGCTACGAGCAGTACTTC